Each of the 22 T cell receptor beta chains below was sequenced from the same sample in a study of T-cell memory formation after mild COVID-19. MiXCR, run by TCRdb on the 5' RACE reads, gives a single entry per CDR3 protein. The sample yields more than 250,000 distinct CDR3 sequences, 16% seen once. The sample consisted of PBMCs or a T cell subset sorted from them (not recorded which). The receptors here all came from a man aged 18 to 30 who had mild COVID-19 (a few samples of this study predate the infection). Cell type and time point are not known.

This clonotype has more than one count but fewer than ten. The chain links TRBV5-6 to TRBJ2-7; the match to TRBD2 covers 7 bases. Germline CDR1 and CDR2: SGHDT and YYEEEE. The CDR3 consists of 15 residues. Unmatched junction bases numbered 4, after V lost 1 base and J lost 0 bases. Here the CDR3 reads CASSLRSGNSYEQYF. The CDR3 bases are TGTGCCAGCAGCTTGCGGAGCGGGAACTCCTACGAGCAGTACTTC.

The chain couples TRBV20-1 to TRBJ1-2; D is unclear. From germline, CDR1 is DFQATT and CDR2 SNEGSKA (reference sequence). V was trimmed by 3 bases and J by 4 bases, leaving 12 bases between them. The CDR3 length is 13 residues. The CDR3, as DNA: TGCAGTGCTAGGCCGCGGAATAGCTATGGCTACACCTTC. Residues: CSARPRNSYGYTF.

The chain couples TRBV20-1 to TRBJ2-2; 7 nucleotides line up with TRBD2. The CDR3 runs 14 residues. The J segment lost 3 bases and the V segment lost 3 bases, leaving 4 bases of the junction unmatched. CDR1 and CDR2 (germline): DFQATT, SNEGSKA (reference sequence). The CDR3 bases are TGCAGTGCTAGTCGTCTAGCGGACACCGGGGAGCTGTTTTTT. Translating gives CSASRLADTGELFF.

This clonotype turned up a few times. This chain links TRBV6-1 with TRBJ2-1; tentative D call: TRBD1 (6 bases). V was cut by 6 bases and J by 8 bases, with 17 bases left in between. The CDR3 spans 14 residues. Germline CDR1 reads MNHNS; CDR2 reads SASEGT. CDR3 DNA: TGTGCCAGCAGACAGGGTTTGTTTGCGTATGAGCAGTTCTTC. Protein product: CASRQGLFAYEQFF.

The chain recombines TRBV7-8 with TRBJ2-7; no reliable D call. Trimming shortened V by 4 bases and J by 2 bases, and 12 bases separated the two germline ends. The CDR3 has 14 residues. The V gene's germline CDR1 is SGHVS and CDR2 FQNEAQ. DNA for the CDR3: TGTGCCAGCAGCTCCGAGACCGCAACCTACGAGCAGTACTTC. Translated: CASSSETATYEQYF.

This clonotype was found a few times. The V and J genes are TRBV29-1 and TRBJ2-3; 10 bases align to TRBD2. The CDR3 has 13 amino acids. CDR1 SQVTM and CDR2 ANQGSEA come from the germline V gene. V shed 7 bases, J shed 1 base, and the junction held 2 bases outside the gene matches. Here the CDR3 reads CSAGTSGTDTQYF. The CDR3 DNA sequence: TGCAGCGCCGGGACTAGCGGCACAGATACGCAGTATTTT.

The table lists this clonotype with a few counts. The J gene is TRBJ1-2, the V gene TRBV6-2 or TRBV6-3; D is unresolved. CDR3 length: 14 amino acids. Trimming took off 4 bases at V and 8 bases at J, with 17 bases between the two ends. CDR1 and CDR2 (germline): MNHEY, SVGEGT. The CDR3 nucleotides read TGTGCCAGCAGTTCACCAGCCTCCTTTATAGGCTACACCTTC. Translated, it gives CASSSPASFIGYTF.

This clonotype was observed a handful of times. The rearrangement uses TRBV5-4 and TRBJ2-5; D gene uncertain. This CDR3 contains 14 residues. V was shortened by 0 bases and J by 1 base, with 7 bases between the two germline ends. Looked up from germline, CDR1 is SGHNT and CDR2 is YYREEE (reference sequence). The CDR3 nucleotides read TGTGCCAGCAGCTTGGCTTTCGGCCAAGAGACCCAGTACTTC. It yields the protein CASSLAFGQETQYF.

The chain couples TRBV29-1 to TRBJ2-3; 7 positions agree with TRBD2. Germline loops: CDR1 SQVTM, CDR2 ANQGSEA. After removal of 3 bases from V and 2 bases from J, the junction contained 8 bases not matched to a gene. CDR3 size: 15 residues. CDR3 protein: CSVELWGGFTDTQYF. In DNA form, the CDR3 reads TGCAGCGTTGAGTTGTGGGGGGGTTTCACAGATACGCAGTATTTT.

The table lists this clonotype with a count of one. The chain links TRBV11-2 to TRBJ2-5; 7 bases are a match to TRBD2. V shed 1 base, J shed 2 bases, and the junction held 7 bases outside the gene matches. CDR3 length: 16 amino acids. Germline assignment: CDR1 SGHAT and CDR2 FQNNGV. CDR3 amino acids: CASSLVGGGPQETQYF. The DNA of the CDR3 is TGTGCCAGCAGCTTAGTGGGGGGGGGACCACAAGAGACCCAGTACTTC.

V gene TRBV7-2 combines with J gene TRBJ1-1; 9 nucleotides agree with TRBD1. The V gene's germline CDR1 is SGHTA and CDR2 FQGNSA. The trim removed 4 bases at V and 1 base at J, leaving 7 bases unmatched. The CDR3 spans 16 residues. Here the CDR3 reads CASSSTWTGENTEAFF. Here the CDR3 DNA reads TGTGCCAGCAGCTCTACATGGACAGGGGAGAACACTGAAGCTTTCTTT.

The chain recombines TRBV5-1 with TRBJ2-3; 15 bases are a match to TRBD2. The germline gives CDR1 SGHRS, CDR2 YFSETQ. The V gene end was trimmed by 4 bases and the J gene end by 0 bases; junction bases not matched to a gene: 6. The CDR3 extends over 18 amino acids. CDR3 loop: CASSEGLAGGPSTDTQYF. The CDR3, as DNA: TGCGCCAGCAGCGAGGGACTAGCGGGGGGCCCTAGCACAGATACGCAGTATTTT.

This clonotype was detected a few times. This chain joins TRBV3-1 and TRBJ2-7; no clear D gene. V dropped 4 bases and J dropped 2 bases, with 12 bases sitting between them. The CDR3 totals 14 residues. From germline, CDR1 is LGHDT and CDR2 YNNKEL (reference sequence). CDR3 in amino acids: CASSPNGITYEQYV. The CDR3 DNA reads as TGTGCCAGCAGCCCAAACGGAATAACCTACGAGCAGTACGTC.

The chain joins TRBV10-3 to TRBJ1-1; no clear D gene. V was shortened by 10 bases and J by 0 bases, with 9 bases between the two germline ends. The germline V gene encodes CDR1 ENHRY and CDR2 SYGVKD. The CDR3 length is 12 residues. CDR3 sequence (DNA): TGTGCCACCTCTTCGATGAACACTGAAGCTTTCTTT. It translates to CATSSMNTEAFF.

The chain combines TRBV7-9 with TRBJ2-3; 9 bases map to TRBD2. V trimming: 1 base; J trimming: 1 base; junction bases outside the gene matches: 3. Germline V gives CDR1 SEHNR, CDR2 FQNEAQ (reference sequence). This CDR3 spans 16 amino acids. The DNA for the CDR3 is TGTGCCAGCAGCTTAGGACTAGCGGCTGGCACAGATACGCAGTATTTT. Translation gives CASSLGLAAGTDTQYF.

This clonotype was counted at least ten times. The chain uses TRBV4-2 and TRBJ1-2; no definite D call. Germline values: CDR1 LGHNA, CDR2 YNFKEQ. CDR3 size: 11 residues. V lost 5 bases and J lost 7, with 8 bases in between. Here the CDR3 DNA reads TGTGCCAGCAGCGAGGGCTTTGGCTACACCTTC. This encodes CASSEGFGYTF.

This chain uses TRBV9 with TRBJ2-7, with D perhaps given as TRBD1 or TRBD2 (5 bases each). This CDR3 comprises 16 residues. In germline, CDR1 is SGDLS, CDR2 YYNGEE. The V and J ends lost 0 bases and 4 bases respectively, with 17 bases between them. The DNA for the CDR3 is TGTGCCAGCAGCGTAGCCCCCGGGGCTCTACGATACGAGCAGTACTTC. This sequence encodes CASSVAPGALRYEQYF.

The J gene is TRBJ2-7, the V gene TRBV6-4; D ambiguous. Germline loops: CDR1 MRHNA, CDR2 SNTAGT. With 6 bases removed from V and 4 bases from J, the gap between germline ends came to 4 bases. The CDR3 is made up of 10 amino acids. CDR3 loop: CASRFYEQYV. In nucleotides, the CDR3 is TGTGCCAGCAGGTTTTACGAGCAGTACGTC.

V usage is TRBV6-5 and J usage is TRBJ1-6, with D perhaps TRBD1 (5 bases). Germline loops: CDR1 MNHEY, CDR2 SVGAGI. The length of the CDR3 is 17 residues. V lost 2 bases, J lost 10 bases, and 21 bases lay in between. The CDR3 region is CASSYRRSWGLGSPLHF. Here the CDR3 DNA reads TGTGCCAGCAGTTACAGGCGTTCGTGGGGCCTAGGGTCACCCCTCCACTTT.

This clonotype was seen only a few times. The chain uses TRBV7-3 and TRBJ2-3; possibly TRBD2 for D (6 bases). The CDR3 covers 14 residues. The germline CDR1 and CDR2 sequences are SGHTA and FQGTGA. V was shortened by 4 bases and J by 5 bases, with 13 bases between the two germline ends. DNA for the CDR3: TGTGCCAGCAGCTGGGAAGGGAGGCAAGATACGCAGTATTTT. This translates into CASSWEGRQDTQYF.

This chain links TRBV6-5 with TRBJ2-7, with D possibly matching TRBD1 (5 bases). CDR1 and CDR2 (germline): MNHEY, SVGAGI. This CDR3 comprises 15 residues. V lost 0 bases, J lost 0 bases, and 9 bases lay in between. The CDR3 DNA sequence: TGTGCCAGCAGTTACTCGACAGCCAGCTCCTACGAGCAGTACTTC. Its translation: CASSYSTASSYEQYF.

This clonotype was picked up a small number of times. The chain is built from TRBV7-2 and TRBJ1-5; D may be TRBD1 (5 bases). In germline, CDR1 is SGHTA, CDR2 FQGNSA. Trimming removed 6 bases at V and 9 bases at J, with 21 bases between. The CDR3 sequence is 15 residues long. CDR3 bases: TGTGCCAGCAGGCCGGCCCCCGGGGCCATGGCGCCCCAGCATTTT. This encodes CASRPAPGAMAPQHF.